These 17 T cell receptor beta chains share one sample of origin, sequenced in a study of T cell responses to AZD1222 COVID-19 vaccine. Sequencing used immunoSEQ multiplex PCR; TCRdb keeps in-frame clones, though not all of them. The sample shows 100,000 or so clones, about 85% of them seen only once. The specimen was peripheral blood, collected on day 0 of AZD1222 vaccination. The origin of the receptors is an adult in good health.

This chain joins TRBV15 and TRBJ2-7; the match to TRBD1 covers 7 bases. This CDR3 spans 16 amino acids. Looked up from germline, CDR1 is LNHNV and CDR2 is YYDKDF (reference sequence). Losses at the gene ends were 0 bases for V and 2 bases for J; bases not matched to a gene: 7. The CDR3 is CATSRDKSGQTYEQYF. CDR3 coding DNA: TGTGCCACCAGCAGAGATAAATCGGGACAGACCTACGAGCAGTACTTC.

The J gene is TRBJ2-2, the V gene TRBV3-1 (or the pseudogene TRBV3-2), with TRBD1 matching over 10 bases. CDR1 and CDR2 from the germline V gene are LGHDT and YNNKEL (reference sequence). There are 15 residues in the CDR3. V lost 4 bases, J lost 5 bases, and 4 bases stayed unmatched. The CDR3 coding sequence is TGTGCCAGCAGCCGACAGGGGGCGCGGACCGGGGAGCTGTTTTTT. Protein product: CASSRQGARTGELFF.

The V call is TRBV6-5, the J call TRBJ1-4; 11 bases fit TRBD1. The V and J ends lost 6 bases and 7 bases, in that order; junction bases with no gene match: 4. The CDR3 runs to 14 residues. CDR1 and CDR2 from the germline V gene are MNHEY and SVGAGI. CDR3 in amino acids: CASSRTGGVEKLFF. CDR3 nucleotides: TGTGCCAGCAGCCGGACAGGGGGCGTTGAAAAACTGTTTTTT.

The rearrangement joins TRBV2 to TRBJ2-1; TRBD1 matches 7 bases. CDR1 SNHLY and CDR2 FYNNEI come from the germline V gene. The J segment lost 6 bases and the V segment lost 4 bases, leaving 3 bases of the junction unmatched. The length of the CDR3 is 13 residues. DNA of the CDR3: TGTGCCAGCAGTGTGGGACAGTTCAATGAGCAGTTCTTC. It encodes CASSVGQFNEQFF. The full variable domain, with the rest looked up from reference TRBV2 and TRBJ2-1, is EPEVTQTPSHQVTQMGQEVILRCVPISNHLYFYWYRQILGQKVEFLVSFYNNEISEKSEIFDDQFSVERPDGSNFTLKIRSTKLEDSAMYFCASSVGQFNEQFFGPGTRLTVL.

The CDR3 loop reads CASSLLRQGRNNEQFF. The CDR3 nucleotides read TGCGCCAGCAGCTTGTTAAGGCAGGGACGTAACAATGAGCAGTTCTTC. V and J are TRBV5-1 and TRBJ2-1, with D perhaps TRBD1 or TRBD2 (5 bases each). The CDR3 contains 16 residues. CDR1 is SGHRS and CDR2 is YFSETQ in the germline V gene. Trimming removed 1 base from V and 5 bases from J, with 16 bases in between.

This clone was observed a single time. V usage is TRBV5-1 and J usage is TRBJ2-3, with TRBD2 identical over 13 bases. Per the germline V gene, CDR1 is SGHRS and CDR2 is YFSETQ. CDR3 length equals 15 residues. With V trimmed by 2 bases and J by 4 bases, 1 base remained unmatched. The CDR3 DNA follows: TGCGCCAGCAGCTTTGGACTAGCGGGGGCAGATACGCAGTATTTT. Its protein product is CASSFGLAGADTQYF.

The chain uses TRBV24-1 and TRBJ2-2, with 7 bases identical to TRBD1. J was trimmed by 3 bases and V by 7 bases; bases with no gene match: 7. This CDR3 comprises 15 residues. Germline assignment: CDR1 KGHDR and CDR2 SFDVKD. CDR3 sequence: CATSRRQGDTGELFF. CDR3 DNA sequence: TGTGCCACCAGCCGCCGACAGGGAGACACCGGGGAGCTGTTTTTT.

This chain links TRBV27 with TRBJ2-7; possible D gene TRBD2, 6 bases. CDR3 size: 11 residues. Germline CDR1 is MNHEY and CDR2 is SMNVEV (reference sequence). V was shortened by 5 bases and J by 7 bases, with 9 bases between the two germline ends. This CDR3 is CASSRAGEQYF. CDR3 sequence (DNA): TGTGCCAGCAGTCGGGCGGGAGAGCAGTACTTC.

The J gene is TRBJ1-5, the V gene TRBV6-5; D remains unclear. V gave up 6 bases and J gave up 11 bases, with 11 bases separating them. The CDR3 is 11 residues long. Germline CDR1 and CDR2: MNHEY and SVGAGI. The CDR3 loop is CASRQNGTQHF. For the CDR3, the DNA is TGTGCCAGCAGACAGAACGGGACCCAGCATTTT.

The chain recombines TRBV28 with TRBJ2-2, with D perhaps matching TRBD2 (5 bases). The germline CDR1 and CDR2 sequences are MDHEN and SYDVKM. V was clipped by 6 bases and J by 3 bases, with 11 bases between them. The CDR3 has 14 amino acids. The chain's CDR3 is CASRSSRDTGELFF. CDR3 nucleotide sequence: TGTGCCAGCAGGTCTAGCAGAGACACCGGGGAGCTGTTTTTT.

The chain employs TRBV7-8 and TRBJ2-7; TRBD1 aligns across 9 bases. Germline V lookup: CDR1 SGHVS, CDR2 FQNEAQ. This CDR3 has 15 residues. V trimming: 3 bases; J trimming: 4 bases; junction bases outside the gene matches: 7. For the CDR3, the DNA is TGTGCCAGCAGCTTTGGACAGGGGATTACGTACGAGCAGTACTTC. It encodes CASSFGQGITYEQYF. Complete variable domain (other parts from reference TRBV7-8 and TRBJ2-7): GAGVSQSPRYKVAKRGQDVALRCDPISGHVSLFWYQQALGQGPEFLTYFQNEAQLDKSGLPSDRFFAERPEGSVSTLKIQRTQQEDSAVYLCASSFGQGITYEQYFGPGTRLTVT.

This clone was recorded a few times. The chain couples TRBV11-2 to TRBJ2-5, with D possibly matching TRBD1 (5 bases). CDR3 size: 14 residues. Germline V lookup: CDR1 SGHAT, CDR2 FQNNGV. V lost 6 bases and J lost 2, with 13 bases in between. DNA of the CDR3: TGTGCCAGCAGGGGCAGGGCCTTGCAAGAGACCCAGTACTTC. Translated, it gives CASRGRALQETQYF.

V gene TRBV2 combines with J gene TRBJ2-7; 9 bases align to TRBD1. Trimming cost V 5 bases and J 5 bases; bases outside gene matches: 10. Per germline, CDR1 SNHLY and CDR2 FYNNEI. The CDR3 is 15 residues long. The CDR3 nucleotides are TGTGCCAGCAGTCGTCGACAGGGGGGTAGGAACGAGCAGTACTTC. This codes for CASSRRQGGRNEQYF.

CDR3 sequence: CASSLGAKGDYGYTF. The CDR3, as DNA: TGTGCCAGCAGCTTAGGAGCTAAGGGGGACTATGGCTACACCTTC. The rearrangement links TRBV7-8 to TRBJ1-2, with D tentatively TRBD1 (6 bases). CDR1 SGHVS and CDR2 FQNEAQ come from the germline V gene. The CDR3 loop spans 15 amino acids. The V end lost 1 base, the J end lost 3 bases, and 12 bases lay between the germline ends. Supplemented by reference TRBV7-8 and TRBJ1-2, the full variable domain reads GAGVSQSPRYKVAKRGQDVALRCDPISGHVSLFWYQQALGQGPEFLTYFQNEAQLDKSGLPSDRFFAERPEGSVSTLKIQRTQQEDSAVYLCASSLGAKGDYGYTFGSGTRLTVV.

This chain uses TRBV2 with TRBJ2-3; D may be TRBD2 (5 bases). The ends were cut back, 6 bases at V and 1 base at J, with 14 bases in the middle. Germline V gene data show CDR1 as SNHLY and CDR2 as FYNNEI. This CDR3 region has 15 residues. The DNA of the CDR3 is TGTGCCAGCAGGGGAGATGGCGGTGGCACAGATACGCAGTATTTT. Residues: CASRGDGGGTDTQYF.

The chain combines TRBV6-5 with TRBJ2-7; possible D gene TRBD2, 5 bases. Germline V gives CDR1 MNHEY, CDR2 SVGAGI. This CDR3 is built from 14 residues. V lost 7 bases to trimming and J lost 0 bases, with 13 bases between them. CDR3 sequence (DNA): TGTGCCAGCACCCCGCGGGTCCCCTCCTACGAGCAGTACTTC. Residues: CASTPRVPSYEQYF.

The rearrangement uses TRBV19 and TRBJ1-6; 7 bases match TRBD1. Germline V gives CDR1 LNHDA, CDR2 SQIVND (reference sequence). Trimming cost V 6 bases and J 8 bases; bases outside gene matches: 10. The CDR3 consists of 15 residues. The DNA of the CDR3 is TGTGCCAGTAGCCCGGCCGGGACAGAAGATTCACCCCTCCACTTT. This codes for CASSPAGTEDSPLHF.